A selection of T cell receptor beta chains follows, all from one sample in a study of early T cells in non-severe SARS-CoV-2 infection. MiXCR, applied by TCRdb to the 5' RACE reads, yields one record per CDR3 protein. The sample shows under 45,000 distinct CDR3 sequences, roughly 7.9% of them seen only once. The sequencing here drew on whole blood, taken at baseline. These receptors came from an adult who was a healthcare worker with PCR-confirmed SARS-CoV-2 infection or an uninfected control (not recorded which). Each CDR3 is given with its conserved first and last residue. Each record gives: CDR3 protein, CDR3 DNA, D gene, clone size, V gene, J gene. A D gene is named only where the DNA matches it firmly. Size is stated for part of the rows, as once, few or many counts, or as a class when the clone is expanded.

CATSRGHRDASEQFF,TGTGCCACCAGCAGAGGTCACAGGGACGCATCTGAGCAGTTCTTC,NA,few,TRBV15,TRBJ2-1
CASSPRLGAGELFF,TGTGCCAGCAGCCCCAGGTTAGGCGCCGGGGAGCTGTTTTTT,NA,few,TRBV14,TRBJ2-2
CASSRTGGTEAFF,TGCGCCAGCAGTCGAACGGGAGGGACTGAAGCTTTCTTT,NA,few,TRBV10-2,TRBJ1-1
CASRGLGTGELFF,TGTGCCAGCAGGGGACTGGGCACCGGGGAGCTGTTTTTT,NA,many,TRBV11-2,TRBJ2-2
CASRGLEGPGELFF,TGTGCCAGCAGGGGACTAGAAGGTCCCGGGGAGCTGTTTTTT,TRBD2,NA,TRBV6-2/TRBV6-3,TRBJ2-2
CASSPRWSTADTQYF,TGTGCCAGCAGTCCGAGATGGTCCACAGCCGATACGCAGTATTTT,NA,many,TRBV2,TRBJ2-3
CASSEGVQGLTDTQYF,TGTGCCAGCAGCGAGGGGGTCCAGGGTCTCACAGATACGCAGTATTTT,NA,few,TRBV9,TRBJ2-3
CVSTPRGLGDEQFF,TGTGTCAGCACCCCAAGGGGTCTGGGCGATGAGCAGTTCTTC,NA,once,TRBV7-9,TRBJ2-1
CASSVGRSGGVNEQFF,TGCGCCAGCAGTGTAGGTAGGAGCGGGGGTGTCAATGAGCAGTTCTTC,TRBD2,NA,TRBV10-1,TRBJ2-1
CASSYSPVPLPTDTQYF,TGTGCCAGCAGTTACTCCCCAGTCCCCCTTCCCACAGATACGCAGTATTTT,NA,many,TRBV6-6,TRBJ2-3
CSARARVGNYGYTF,TGCAGTGCTAGAGCCAGGGTCGGAAACTATGGCTACACCTTC,NA,many,TRBV20-1,TRBJ1-2
CASSLALDRVEQFF,TGTGCCAGCAGCTTGGCCCTGGACAGGGTTGAGCAGTTCTTC,TRBD1,NA,TRBV5-4,TRBJ2-1
CASSQGQGRQPQHF,TGTGCCAGCAGCCAAGGACAGGGCCGACAGCCCCAGCATTTT,TRBD1,many,TRBV3-1,TRBJ1-5
CASSHIYEQYF,TGTGCCAGCAGTCACATCTACGAGCAGTACTTC,NA,few,TRBV28,TRBJ2-7
CSAHSGGAEDTQYF,TGCAGTGCCCATAGCGGGGGGGCGGAAGATACGCAGTATTTT,TRBD2,few,TRBV20-1,TRBJ2-3
CAWSGQGGSGYTF,TGTGCCTGGAGCGGACAGGGGGGGTCTGGCTACACCTTC,TRBD1,many,TRBV30,TRBJ1-2
CASSSPSEGNTEAFF,TGTGCCAGCAGTTCTCCGTCCGAGGGAAACACTGAAGCTTTCTTT,NA,few,TRBV6-5,TRBJ1-1
CSASQQRPNNSPLHF,TGCAGTGCTAGTCAACAGCGTCCCAATAATTCACCCCTCCACTTT,NA,few,TRBV20-1,TRBJ1-6
CASSFETTGGEYGYTF,TGTGCCAGCAGCTTCGAAACCACAGGGGGCGAATATGGCTACACCTTC,TRBD1,few,TRBV7-6,TRBJ1-2
CASSLTGYSSETQYF,TGTGCCAGCAGCCTGACAGGGTACTCCTCAGAGACCCAGTACTTC,TRBD1,NA,TRBV7-2,TRBJ2-5
CASTPSGSYEQYF,TGTGCCAGCACCCCCTCGGGCTCCTACGAGCAGTACTTC,NA,NA,TRBV11-2,TRBJ2-7
CASREQALNTEAFF,TGTGCCAGCAGAGAACAGGCCCTCAACACTGAAGCTTTCTTT,NA,NA,TRBV6-1,TRBJ1-1
CASSSLWGGSYNEQFF,TGTGCCAGCAGCTCCCTTTGGGGGGGCTCCTACAATGAGCAGTTCTTC,TRBD2,few,TRBV7-2,TRBJ2-1
CSARVRGRDNQPQHF,TGCAGTGCTAGAGTCCGAGGGCGGGACAATCAGCCCCAGCATTTT,NA,few,TRBV20-1,TRBJ1-5
CSASAGVSYNEQFF,TGCAGCGCCTCTGCGGGGGTCTCCTACAATGAGCAGTTCTTC,TRBD2,NA,TRBV29-1,TRBJ2-1
CASSLIQGMNTEAFF,TGTGCCAGCAGTTTAATACAGGGGATGAACACTGAAGCTTTCTTT,TRBD1,many,TRBV28,TRBJ1-1
CASSSPGQETQYF,TGTGCCAGCAGTTCTCCTGGCCAAGAGACCCAGTACTTC,NA,few,TRBV6-2/TRBV6-3,TRBJ2-5
CASSRGPDTQYF,TGTGCCAGCAGTAGAGGACCAGATACGCAGTATTTT,NA,NA,TRBV2,TRBJ2-3
CASSRDSGINEQFF,TGTGCCAGCAGCCGGGACTCGGGTATCAATGAGCAGTTCTTC,NA,many,TRBV7-9,TRBJ2-1
CASSARLAGTGELFF,TGTGCCAGCAGCGCGAGACTAGCGGGGACCGGGGAGCTGTTTTTT,TRBD2,many,TRBV7-9,TRBJ2-2
CASSYGTKLYGYTF,TGTGCCAGCAGTTACGGGACAAAACTCTATGGCTACACCTTC,NA,many,TRBV12-3/TRBV12-4,TRBJ1-2
CASSQDGQVYNSPLHF,TGTGCCAGCAGCCAAGATGGACAGGTTTATAATTCACCCCTCCACTTT,TRBD1,NA,TRBV3-1,TRBJ1-6
CASSYSWGARGTEAFF,TGTGCCAGCAGTTACTCGTGGGGGGCAAGGGGCACTGAAGCTTTCTTT,NA,NA,TRBV6-5,TRBJ1-1
CASSPQTGGGQPQHF,TGTGCCAGCTCACCCCAGACAGGGGGCGGTCAGCCCCAGCATTTT,TRBD1,many,TRBV18,TRBJ1-5
CSARATGVVYEQYF,TGCAGTGCTAGAGCGACAGGGGTTGTATACGAGCAGTACTTC,TRBD1,many,TRBV20-1,TRBJ2-7
CASSLRDGGYGYTF,TGTGCCAGCAGCTTAAGGGACGGCGGCTATGGCTACACCTTC,NA,few,TRBV7-2,TRBJ1-2
CASSPWRGSSYNEQFF,TGTGCCAGCAGCCCCTGGCGGGGGAGCTCCTACAATGAGCAGTTCTTC,TRBD2,many,TRBV6-6,TRBJ2-1
CASSLGVTEAFF,TGTGCCAGCAGTCTAGGGGTCACTGAAGCTTTCTTT,NA,NA,TRBV11-2,TRBJ1-1
CASSPDPGTPYEYF,TGCGCCAGCAGCCCGGACCCTGGGACACCGTATGAGTACTTC,NA,many,TRBV4-1,TRBJ2-7
CASSVVVGLDTEAFF,TGTGCCAGCAGCGTCGTAGTAGGGCTAGACACTGAAGCTTTCTTT,NA,NA,TRBV9,TRBJ1-1
CASSTDGKNIQYF,TGTGCCAGCAGCACCGACGGAAAAAACATTCAGTACTTC,NA,few,TRBV2,TRBJ2-4
CASSRTATGTIAEAFF,TGTGCCAGCAGCAGAACCGCGACCGGGACAATAGCTGAAGCTTTCTTT,NA,NA,TRBV11-2,TRBJ1-1
CSALDGSYEQYF,TGCAGCGCCCTGGACGGCTCCTACGAGCAGTACTTC,NA,many,TRBV29-1,TRBJ2-7
CASSHGAGSPLHF,TGTGCCAGCAGTCATGGGGCAGGGTCACCCCTCCACTTT,NA,NA,TRBV12-3/TRBV12-4,TRBJ1-6
CASSITTDTQYF,TGTGCCAGCAGCATCACCACAGATACGCAGTATTTT,NA,NA,TRBV11-2,TRBJ2-3
CASSLNPLFYEQYF,TGTGCCAGCAGTCTAAACCCTCTATTTTACGAGCAGTACTTC,NA,NA,TRBV27,TRBJ2-7
CASSPRAGAGNSPLHF,TGTGCCAGCTCACCACGCGCAGGGGCCGGGAATTCACCCCTCCACTTT,NA,NA,TRBV18,TRBJ1-6
CASSEALRGTGFLYGYTF,TGTGCCAGCAGTGAAGCGCTTCGAGGGACAGGGTTCCTTTATGGCTACACCTTC,TRBD1,NA,TRBV6-1,TRBJ1-2
CASSNLWDRKNTEAFF,TGTGCCAGCAGTAACCTTTGGGACAGGAAGAACACTGAAGCTTTCTTT,TRBD1,few,TRBV6-5,TRBJ1-1
CAWSVGGRGNEQFF,TGTGCCTGGAGTGTAGGTGGAAGGGGGAATGAGCAGTTCTTC,NA,few,TRBV30,TRBJ2-1
CASSVTQGKHLYNEQFF,TGTGCCAGCAGTGTAACGCAGGGGAAACACCTCTACAATGAGCAGTTCTTC,NA,many,TRBV25-1,TRBJ2-1
CASSSLAENNEQFF,TGCGCCAGCAGCTCACTAGCGGAAAACAATGAGCAGTTCTTC,TRBD2,few,TRBV5-1,TRBJ2-1
CASSQETGTGGYEQYF,TGCGCCAGCAGCCAAGAAACCGGGACAGGGGGCTACGAGCAGTACTTC,TRBD1,many,TRBV4-3,TRBJ2-7
CASSSFRGGYNYGYTF,TGTGCCAGCAGTTCCTTCAGGGGAGGTTATAACTATGGCTACACCTTC,NA,many,TRBV12-3/TRBV12-4,TRBJ1-2
CATSDRVRGRTGELFF,TGTGCCACCAGTGATCGGGTCAGGGGACGCACCGGGGAGCTGTTTTTT,NA,few,TRBV24-1,TRBJ2-2
CSVGGGIMGNEQYF,TGCAGCGTAGGTGGGGGAATAATGGGTAACGAGCAGTACTTC,NA,many,TRBV29-1,TRBJ2-7
CSARDRVAGPNEQFF,TGCAGTGCTAGAGATCGGGTAGCGGGACCCAATGAGCAGTTCTTC,TRBD2,many,TRBV20-1,TRBJ2-1
CASIRGTLDNSPLHF,TGTGCCAGCATAAGGGGTACGCTCGATAATTCACCCCTCCACTTT,NA,NA,TRBV7-9,TRBJ1-6
CSAELTGAHEQYF,TGCAGTGCCGAACTGACAGGGGCCCACGAGCAGTACTTC,TRBD1,many,TRBV20-1,TRBJ2-7
CASKGDREVNEQFF,TGTGCCAGCAAGGGGGACAGGGAGGTCAATGAGCAGTTCTTC,TRBD1,many,TRBV6-1,TRBJ2-1